This is a list of T cell receptor beta chains from one sample in a study of long-term antiretroviral therapy in people with HIV. Generated by immunoSEQ multiplex PCR, the TCRdb table keeps only in-frame clones and is missing some. The sample holds 20,000 to 25,000 clones; roughly 85% are singletons and the top ten take roughly a tenth. The input for sequencing was unsorted PBMCs, taken 4.1 years after starting antiretroviral therapy. The receptors were sampled from a middle-aged woman with HIV. The CDR3 runs from the conserved cysteine through the conserved F or W. Each record gives: J gene, V gene, CDR3 protein.

TRBJ2-1	TRBV11-3	CASSFRQGVHEQFF
TRBJ2-1	TRBV10-2	CASSEGGDEFF
TRBJ1-1	TRBV11-3	CASSLRRGVRSEAFF
TRBJ1-1	TRBV6-6	CASSLTGNTEAFF
TRBJ2-5	TRBV7-9	CASSRPRRTSGFQETQYF
TRBJ1-3	TRBV6-6	CASTFTPLGGNTIYF
TRBJ2-7	TRBV18	CASSPGDTYEQYF
TRBJ2-7	TRBV27	CASSADRGYSYEQYF
TRBJ1-5	TRBV2	CASSDGVGQPQHF
TRBJ1-6	TRBV13	CASSLGTGNSPLHF
TRBJ2-2	TRBV30	CAWSVQASHFGNGELFF
TRBJ2-3	TRBV14	CASSQTRPDTQYF
TRBJ2-3	TRBV7-2	CASSFKAGGPGDTQYF
TRBJ1-1	TRBV27	CASSLFGGWGEAFF
TRBJ2-3	TRBV19	CASSILWTGGTDTQYF
TRBJ2-7	TRBV10-3	CAIRPMLAGRDEQYF
TRBJ2-1	TRBV12-5	CASGFLGHQYNEQFF
TRBJ2-2	TRBV18	CASSPGQPNTGELFF
TRBJ2-5	TRBV6-5	CASRLSGTGRETQYF
TRBJ2-1	TRBV2	CASRGLSYNEQFF
TRBJ2-3	TRBV7-2	CASSLTGMGTDTQYF
TRBJ2-5	TRBV5-1	CASRGASGRALGETQYF
TRBJ1-2	TRBV4-3	CASSGTGSEAYGYTF
TRBJ2-2	TRBV7-9	CASAGLAGVDTGELFF
TRBJ1-2	TRBV9	CASSAGQGIGYTF
TRBJ2-5	TRBV28	CASSLLGPEETQYF
TRBJ1-5	TRBV5-1	CASSAGGGSNQPQHF
TRBJ1-2	TRBV6-6	CASSPPGRDYGYTF
TRBJ1-2	TRBV11-3	CASSPRNPYGYTF
TRBJ2-3	TRBV27	CASSPGQGRKDTQYF
TRBJ2-7	TRBV10-3	CATSQGNPYEQYF
TRBJ2-4	TRBV19	CASSMGQGGDIQYF
TRBJ1-3	TRBV21-1	CASRSGYSGNTIYF
TRBJ2-7	TRBV11-3	CASSLGQSSYEQYF
TRBJ1-2	TRBV7-8	CASSLGTGGYYGYTF
TRBJ2-2	TRBV5-4	CASSPGLAGYVNTGELFF
TRBJ2-5	TRBV7-9	CASSNSGTGKETQYF
TRBJ2-3	TRBV12-5	CASGPWPATQYF
TRBJ2-3	TRBV6-5	CASSRRGDGTDTQYF
TRBJ1-6	TRBV6-5	CASSYTEWAGNSPLHF
TRBJ2-6	TRBV11-2	CASSPGGTGANVLTF
TRBJ2-7	TRBV7-9	CASSSLAGVYEQYF
TRBJ2-3	TRBV9	CASSGEVSDTQYF
TRBJ2-7	TRBV2	CATLTGTGINEQYF
TRBJ1-1	TRBV15	CATSRDPTGAFF
TRBJ1-4	TRBV6-5	CATRQGLTNEKLFF
TRBJ1-2	TRBV2	CASKRQDRVTF
TRBJ2-2	TRBV14	CASSSGLAGWNTGELFF
TRBJ2-2	TRBV7-9	CASSPRDRVETGELFF
TRBJ2-7	TRBV6-6	CASSENYEQYF